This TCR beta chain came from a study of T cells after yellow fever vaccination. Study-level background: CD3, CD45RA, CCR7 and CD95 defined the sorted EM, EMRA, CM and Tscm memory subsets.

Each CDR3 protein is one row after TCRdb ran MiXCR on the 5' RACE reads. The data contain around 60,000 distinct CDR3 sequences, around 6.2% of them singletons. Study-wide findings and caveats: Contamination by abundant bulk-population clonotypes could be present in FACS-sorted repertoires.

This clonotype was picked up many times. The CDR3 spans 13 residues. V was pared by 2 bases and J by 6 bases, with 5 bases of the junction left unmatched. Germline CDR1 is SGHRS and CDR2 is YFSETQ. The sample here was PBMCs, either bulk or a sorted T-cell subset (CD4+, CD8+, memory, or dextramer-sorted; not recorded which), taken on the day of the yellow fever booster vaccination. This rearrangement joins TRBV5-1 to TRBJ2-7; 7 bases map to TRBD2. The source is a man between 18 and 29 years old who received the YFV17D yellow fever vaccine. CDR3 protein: CASSLDSGGEQYV. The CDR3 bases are TGCGCCAGCAGCTTAGACTCGGGAGGCGAGCAGTACGTC.